This paragraph covers one TCR beta chain sequence. The antigen is unknown. CD4+ T cells from unexposed donors were obtained before the COVID-19 pandemic (2011-2018). CD4+ T cells were isolated from the cells after 10 days of culture. Cells permitting, SARS-CoV-2 S/N and four cold-coronavirus spikes were tested on unexposed-donor CD4+ T cells. This record belongs to a study of CD4 T cells in relation to SARS-CoV-2 and coronaviruses. CDR1 is SGHTA and CDR2 is FQGNSA in the germline V gene. V shed 0 bases and J shed 1 base, with 10 bases lying between them. This CDR3 region has 15 residues. Produced via immunoSEQ multiplex PCR; TCRdb's table is partial and in-frame only. This repertoire shows around 11,000 clones, 65% to 90% found once; its top ten account for approximately 24%.

The receptor's source is a human donor in good health. The V call is TRBV7-2, the J call TRBJ2-7, with D tentatively TRBD2 (6 bases). The sequenced sample was CD4+ T cells from PBMCs, cultured in vitro. CDR3 amino acids: CASSLALGRSYEQYF. The CDR3 nucleotides are TGTGCCAGCAGCTTAGCGTTAGGGAGGTCCTACGAGCAGTACTTC.